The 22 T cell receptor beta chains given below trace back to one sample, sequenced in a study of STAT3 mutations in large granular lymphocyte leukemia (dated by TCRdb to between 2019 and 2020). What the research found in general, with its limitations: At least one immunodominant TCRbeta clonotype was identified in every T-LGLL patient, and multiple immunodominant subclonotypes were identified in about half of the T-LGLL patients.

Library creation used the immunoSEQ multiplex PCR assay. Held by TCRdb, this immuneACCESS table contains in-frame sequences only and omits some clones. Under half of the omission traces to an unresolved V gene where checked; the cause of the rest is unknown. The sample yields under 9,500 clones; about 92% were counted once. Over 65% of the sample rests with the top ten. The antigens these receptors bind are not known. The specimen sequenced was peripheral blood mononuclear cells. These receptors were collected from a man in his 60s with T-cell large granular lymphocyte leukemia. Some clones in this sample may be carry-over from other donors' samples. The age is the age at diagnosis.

CDR3 nucleotides: TGTGCCAGCAGTACTCAAGATACGCAGTATTTT. Amino acids: CASSTQDTQYF. The chain couples TRBV28 to TRBJ2-3; no clear D gene. Trimming cost V 5 bases and J 5 bases, with 5 bases left between them. The CDR3 is 11 residues long. Per the germline V gene, CDR1 is MDHEN and CDR2 is SYDVKM.

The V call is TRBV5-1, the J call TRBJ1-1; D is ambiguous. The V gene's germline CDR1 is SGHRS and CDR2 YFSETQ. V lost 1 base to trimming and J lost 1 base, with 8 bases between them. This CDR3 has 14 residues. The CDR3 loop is CASSLQPENTEAFF. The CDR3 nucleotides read TGCGCCAGCAGCTTGCAACCTGAGAACACTGAAGCTTTCTTT.

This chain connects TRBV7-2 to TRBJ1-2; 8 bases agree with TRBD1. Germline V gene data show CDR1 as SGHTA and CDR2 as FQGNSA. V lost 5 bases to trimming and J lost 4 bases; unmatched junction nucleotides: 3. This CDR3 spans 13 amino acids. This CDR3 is CASSLGQGYGYTF. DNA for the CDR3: TGTGCCAGCAGCCTAGGACAGGGCTATGGCTACACCTTC. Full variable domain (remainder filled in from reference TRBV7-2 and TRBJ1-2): GAGVSQSPSNKVTEKGKDVELRCDPISGHTALYWYRQSLGQGLEFLIYFQGNSAPDKSGLPSDRFSAERTGGSVSTLTIQRTQQEDSAVYLCASSLGQGYGYTFGSGTRLTVV.

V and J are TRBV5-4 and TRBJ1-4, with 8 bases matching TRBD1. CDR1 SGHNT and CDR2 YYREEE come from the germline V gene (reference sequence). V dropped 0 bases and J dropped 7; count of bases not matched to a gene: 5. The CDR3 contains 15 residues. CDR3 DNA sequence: TGTGCCAGCAGCTTGGGGACAGGGCGAAGTGAAAAACTGTTTTTT. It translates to CASSLGTGRSEKLFF.

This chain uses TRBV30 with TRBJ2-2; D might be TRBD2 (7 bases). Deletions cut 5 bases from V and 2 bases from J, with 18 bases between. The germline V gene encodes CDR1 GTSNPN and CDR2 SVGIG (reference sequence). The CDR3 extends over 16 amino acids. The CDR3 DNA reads TGTGCCTGGGCGTGGGAGGGGGGACTCAACACCGGGGAGCTGTTTTTT. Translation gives CAWAWEGGLNTGELFF.

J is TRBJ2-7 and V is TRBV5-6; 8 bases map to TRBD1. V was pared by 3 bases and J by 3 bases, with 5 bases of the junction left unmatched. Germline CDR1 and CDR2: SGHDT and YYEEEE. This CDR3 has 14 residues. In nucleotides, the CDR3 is TGTGCCAGCAGCTCGACAGGGGTGGTCTACGAGCAGTACTTC. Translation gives CASSSTGVVYEQYF.

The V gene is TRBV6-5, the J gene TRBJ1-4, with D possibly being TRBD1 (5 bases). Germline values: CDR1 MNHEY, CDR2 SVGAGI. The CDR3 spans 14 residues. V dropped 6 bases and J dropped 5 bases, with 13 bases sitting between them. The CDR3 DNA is TGTGCCAGCAGGACGCAGGGCGACAATGAAAAACTGTTTTTT. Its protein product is CASRTQGDNEKLFF.

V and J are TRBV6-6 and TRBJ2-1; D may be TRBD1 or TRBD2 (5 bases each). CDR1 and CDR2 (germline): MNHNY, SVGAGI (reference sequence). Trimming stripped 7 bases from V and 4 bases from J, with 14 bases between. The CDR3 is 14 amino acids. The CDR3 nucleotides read TGTGCCAGCAATACCGGGACGATTTACAATGAGCAGTTCTTC. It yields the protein CASNTGTIYNEQFF.

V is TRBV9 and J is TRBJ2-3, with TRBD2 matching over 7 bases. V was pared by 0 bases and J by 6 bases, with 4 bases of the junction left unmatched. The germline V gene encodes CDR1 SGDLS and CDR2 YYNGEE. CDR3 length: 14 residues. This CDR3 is CASSVGASGDTQYF. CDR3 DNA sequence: TGTGCCAGCAGCGTAGGGGCTAGCGGTGATACGCAGTATTTT.

The CDR3 DNA sequence: TGTGCCAGCAGCGTTGAACTAGCGGGGTACAATGAGCAGTTCTTC. This codes for CASSVELAGYNEQFF. The chain recombines TRBV9 with TRBJ2-1, with 10 bases aligning to TRBD2. Trimming removed 2 bases from V and 4 bases from J; junction bases left unmatched: 3. CDR1 and CDR2 (germline): SGDLS, YYNGEE. The CDR3 is 15 residues long.

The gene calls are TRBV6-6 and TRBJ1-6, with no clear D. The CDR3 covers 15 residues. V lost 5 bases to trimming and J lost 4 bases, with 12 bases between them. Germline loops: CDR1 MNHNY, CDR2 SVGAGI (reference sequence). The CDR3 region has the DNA TGTGCCAGCAGTCCCCACGAAATGTATAATTCACCCCTCCACTTT. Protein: CASSPHEMYNSPLHF.

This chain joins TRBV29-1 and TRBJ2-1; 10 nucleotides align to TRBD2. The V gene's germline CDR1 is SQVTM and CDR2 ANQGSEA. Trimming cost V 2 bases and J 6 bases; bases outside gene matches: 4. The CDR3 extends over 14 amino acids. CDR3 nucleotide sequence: TGCAGCGTTGAACTAGCGGGAGTACGCAATGAGCAGTTCTTC. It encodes CSVELAGVRNEQFF.

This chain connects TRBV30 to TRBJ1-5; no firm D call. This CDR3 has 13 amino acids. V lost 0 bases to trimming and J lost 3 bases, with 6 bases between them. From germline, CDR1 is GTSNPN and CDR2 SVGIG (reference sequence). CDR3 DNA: TGTGCCTGGAGTGTAGAAGTCAATCAGCCCCAGCATTTT. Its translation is CAWSVEVNQPQHF.

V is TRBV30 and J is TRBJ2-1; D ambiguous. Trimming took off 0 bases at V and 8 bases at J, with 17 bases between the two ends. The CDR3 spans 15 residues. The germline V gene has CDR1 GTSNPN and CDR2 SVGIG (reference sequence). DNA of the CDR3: TGTGCCTGGAGTGTCGCCCTCCCCCACAATGATGAGCAGTTCTTC. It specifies CAWSVALPHNDEQFF.

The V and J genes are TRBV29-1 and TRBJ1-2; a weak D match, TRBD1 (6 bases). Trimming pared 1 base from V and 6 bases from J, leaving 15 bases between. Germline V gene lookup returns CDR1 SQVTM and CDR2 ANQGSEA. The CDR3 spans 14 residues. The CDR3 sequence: CSVEGMRGADGYTF. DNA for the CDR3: TGCAGCGTTGAAGGCATGCGGGGGGCGGATGGCTACACCTTC. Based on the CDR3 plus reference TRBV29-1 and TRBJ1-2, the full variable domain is SAVISQKPSRDICQRGTSLTIQCQVDSQVTMMFWYRQQPGQSLTLIATANQGSEATYESGFVIDKFPISRPNLTFSTLTVSNMSPEDSSIYLCSVEGMRGADGYTFGSGTRLTVV.

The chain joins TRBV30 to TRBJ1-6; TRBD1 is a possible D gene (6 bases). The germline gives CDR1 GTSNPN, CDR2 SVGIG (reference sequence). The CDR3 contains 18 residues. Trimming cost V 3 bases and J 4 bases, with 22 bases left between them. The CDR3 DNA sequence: TGTGCCTGGAGGGGGAACCCCAGGGGTGAAGGGTATAATTCACCCCTCCACTTT. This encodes CAWRGNPRGEGYNSPLHF.

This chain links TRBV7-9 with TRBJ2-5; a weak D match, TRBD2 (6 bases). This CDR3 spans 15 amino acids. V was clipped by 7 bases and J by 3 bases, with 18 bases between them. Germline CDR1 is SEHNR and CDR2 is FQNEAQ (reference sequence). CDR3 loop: CASTWGGWGEETQYF. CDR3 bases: TGTGCCAGCACCTGGGGAGGCTGGGGAGAAGAGACCCAGTACTTC.

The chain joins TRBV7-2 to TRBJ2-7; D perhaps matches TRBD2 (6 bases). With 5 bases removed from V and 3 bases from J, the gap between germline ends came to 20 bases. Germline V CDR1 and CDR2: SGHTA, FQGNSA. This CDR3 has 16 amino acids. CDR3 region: CASSLLGAGSNYEQYF. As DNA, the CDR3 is TGTGCCAGCAGCCTGCTTGGGGCGGGGTCGAACTACGAGCAGTACTTC.

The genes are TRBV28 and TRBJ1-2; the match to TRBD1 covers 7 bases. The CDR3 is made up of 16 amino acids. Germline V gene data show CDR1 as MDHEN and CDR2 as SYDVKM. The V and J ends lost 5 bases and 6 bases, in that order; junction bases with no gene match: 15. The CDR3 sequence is CASSAPGTVFGDGYTF. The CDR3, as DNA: TGTGCCAGCAGTGCGCCCGGGACAGTCTTCGGGGATGGCTACACCTTC.

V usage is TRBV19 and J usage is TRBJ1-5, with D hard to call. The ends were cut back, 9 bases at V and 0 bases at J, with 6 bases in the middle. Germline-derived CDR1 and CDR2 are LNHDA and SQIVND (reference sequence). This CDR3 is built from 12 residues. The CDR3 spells CASRPSNQPQHF. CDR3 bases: TGTGCCAGCAGACCTAGCAATCAGCCCCAGCATTTT.

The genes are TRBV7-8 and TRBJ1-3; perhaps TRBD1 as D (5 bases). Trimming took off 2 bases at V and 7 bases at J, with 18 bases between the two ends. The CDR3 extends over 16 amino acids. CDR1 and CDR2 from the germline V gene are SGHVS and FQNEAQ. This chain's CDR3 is CASSLRFQGKTNTIYF. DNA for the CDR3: TGTGCCAGCAGCTTAAGGTTCCAGGGAAAGACTAACACCATATATTTT.

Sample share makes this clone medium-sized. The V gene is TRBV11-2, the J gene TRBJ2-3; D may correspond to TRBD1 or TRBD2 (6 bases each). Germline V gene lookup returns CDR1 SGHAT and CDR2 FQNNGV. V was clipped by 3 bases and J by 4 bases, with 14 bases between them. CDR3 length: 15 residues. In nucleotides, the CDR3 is TGTGCCAGCAGCTTTTGGGGGGCATCCCCAGATACGCAGTATTTT. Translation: CASSFWGASPDTQYF. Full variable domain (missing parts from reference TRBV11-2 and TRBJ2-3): EAGVAQSPRYKIIEKRQSVAFWCNPISGHATLYWYQQILGQGPKLLIQFQNNGVVDDSQLPKDRFSAERLKGVDSTLKIQPAKLEDSAVYLCASSFWGASPDTQYFGPGTRLTVL.